This T cell receptor (beta chain) comes out of a study of neoadjuvant anti-PD-1 for oral cavity cancer. The wider study: Around day 43, patients without progression received a fourth nivolumab dose before surgery. Study-level findings and limits: Greater tumor shrinkage accompanied bigger post-treatment sizes of preexisting clones.

Trimming cost V 0 bases and J 5 bases, with 16 bases left between them. This CDR3 is built from 16 residues. Germline CDR1 is KGHSH and CDR2 is LQKENI. Produced via immunoSEQ multiplex PCR; TCRdb's table is partial and in-frame only. This table holds 35,000 to 40,000 clones, 38% found once. Time point specified: after neoadjuvant nivolumab, at surgical resection. Patients had newly diagnosed, untreated stage II-IVA oral cavity squamous cell carcinoma. Notes on this clone: What it recognizes is unknown.

The chain carries TRBV18 and TRBJ1-1; D is perhaps TRBD1 (5 bases). The source is a person aged 35 to 85 with oral cavity squamous cell carcinoma. The sample was tumor tissue, taken after nivolumab (anti-PD-1) treatment. The CDR3 DNA sequence: TGTGCCAGCTCACCACCGGGGCAGGCGAGGATGACTGAAGCTTTCTTT. This encodes CASSPPGQARMTEAFF.